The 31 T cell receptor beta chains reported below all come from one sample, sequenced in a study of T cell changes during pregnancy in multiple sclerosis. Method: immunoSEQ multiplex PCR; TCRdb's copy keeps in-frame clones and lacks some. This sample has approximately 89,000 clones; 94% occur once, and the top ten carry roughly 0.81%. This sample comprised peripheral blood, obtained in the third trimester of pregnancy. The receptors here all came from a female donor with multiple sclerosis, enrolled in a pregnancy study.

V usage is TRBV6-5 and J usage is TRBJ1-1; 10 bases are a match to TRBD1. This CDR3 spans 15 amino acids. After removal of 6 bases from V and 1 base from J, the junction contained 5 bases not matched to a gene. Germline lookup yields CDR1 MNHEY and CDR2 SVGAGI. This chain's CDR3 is CASRRGQGTNTEAFF. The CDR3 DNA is TGTGCCAGCAGGAGGGGACAGGGGACGAACACTGAAGCTTTCTTT.

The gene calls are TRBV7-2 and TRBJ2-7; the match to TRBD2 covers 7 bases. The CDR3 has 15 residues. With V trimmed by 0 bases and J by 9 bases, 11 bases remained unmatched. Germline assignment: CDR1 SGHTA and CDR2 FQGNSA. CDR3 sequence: CASSLAGGPAWGQYF. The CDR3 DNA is TGTGCCAGCAGCTTAGCGGGAGGGCCGGCCTGGGGGCAGTACTTC.

CDR3 in amino acids: CASSLQGDTQYF. The CDR3 nucleotides read TGTGCCAGCAGCTTACAGGGCGATACGCAGTATTTT. The chain has TRBV7-8 and TRBJ2-3; possibly TRBD1 for D (5 bases). Germline V gene lookup returns CDR1 SGHVS and CDR2 FQNEAQ. The V gene lost 2 bases and the J gene lost 6 bases, with 6 bases spanning the gap. There are 12 residues in the CDR3.

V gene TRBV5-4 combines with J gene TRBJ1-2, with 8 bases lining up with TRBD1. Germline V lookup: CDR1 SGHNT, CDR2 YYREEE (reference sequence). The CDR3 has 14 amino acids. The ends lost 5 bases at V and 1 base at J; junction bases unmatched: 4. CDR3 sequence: CASSTGGDNYGYTF. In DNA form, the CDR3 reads TGTGCCAGCAGTACAGGGGGGGATAACTATGGCTACACCTTC.

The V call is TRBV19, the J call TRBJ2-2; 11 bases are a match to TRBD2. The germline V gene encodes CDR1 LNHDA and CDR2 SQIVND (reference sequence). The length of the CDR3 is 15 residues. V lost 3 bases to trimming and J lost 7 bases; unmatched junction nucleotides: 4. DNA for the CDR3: TGTGCCAGTAGTATTCTAGCGGGAGGCGTCGGGGAGCTGTTTTTT. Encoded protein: CASSILAGGVGELFF.

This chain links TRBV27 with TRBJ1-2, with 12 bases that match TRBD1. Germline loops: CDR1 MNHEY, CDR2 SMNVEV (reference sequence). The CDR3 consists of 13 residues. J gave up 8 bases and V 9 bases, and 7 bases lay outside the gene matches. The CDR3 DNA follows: TGTGCCAGTCGGGACAGGGGGCGCGAGGGCTACACCTTC. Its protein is CASRDRGREGYTF.

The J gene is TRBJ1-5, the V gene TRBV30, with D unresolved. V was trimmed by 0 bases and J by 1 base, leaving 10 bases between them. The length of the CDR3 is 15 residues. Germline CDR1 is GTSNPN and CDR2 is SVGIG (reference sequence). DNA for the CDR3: TGTGCCTGGAGTGTTGGATACAGAAGCAATCAGCCCCAGCATTTT. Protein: CAWSVGYRSNQPQHF.

In DNA form, the CDR3 reads TGTGCCAGCAGCTTAGGGACAGGGGGAAGAGGCTACACCTTC. It specifies CASSLGTGGRGYTF. The V gene is TRBV7-9, the J gene TRBJ1-2, with 10 bases that match TRBD1. The CDR3 is 14 residues long. Per germline, CDR1 SEHNR and CDR2 FQNEAQ (reference sequence). Losses at the gene ends were 1 base for V and 8 bases for J; bases not matched to a gene: 4. Using reference TRBV7-9 and TRBJ1-2 for the parts outside the CDR3, the full variable domain is DTGVSQNPRHKITKRGQNVTFRCDPISEHNRLYWYRQTLGQGPEFLTYFQNEAQLEKSRLLSDRFSAERPKGSFSTLEIQRTEQGDSAMYLCASSLGTGGRGYTFGSGTRLTVV.

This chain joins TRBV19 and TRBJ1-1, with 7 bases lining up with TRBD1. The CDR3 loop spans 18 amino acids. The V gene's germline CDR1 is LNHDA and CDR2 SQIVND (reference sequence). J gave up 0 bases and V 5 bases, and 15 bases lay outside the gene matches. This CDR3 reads CASSALIARDRVNTEAFF. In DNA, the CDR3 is TGTGCCAGTAGTGCCCTGATTGCTAGGGACAGAGTGAACACTGAAGCTTTCTTT. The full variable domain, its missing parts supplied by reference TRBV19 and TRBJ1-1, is DGGITQSPKYLFRKEGQNVTLSCEQNLNHDAMYWYRQDPGQGLRLIYYSQIVNDFQKGDIAEGYSVSREKKESFPLTVTSAQKNPTAFYLCASSALIARDRVNTEAFFGQGTRLTVV.

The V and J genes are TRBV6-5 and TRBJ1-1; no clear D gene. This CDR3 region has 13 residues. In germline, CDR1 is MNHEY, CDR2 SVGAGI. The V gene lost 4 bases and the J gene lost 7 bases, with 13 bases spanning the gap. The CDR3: CASSSSSPGEAFF. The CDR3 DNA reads TGTGCCAGCAGTTCCTCCTCTCCGGGTGAAGCTTTCTTT.

CDR3 residues: CASSLMWDSSGTEAFF. In DNA form, the CDR3 reads TGCGCCAGCAGCCTTATGTGGGACAGTTCAGGCACTGAAGCTTTCTTT. This sequence joins TRBV5-1 and TRBJ1-1, with 7 bases matching TRBD1. This CDR3 has 16 residues. CDR1 and CDR2 (germline): SGHRS, YFSETQ. The junction had 13 bases not matched to a gene; V was cut back by 4 bases and J by 4 bases.

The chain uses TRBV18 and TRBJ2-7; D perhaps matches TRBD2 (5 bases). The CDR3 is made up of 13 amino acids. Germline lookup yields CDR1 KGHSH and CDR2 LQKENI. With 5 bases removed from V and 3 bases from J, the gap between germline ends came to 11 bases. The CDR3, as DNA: TGTGCCAGCTCAACCGGACGGGACTACGAGCAGTACTTC. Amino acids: CASSTGRDYEQYF.

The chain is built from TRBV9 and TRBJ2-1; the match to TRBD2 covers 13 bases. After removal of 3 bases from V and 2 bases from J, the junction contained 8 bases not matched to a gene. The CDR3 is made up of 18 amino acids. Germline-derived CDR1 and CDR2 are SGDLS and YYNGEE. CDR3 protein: CASSDGTSGKVTYNEQFF. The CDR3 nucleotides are TGTGCCAGCAGCGACGGGACTAGCGGGAAAGTCACCTACAATGAGCAGTTCTTC.

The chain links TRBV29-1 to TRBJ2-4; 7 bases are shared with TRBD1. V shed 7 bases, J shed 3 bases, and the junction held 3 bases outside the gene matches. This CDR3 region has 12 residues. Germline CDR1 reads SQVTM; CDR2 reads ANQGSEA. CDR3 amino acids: CSARDSKNIQYF. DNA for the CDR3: TGCAGCGCTCGGGACAGCAAAAACATTCAGTACTTC.

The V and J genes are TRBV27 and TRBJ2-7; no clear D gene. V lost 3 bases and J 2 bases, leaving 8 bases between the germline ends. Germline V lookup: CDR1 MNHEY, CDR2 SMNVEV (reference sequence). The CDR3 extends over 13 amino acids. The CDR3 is CASSFGFTYEQYF. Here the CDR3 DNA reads TGTGCCAGCAGTTTCGGGTTTACCTACGAGCAGTACTTC.

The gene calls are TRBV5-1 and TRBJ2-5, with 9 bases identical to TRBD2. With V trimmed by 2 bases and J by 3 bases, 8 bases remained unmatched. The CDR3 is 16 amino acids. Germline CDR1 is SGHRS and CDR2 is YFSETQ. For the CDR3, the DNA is TGCGCCAGCAGCTTCGGGCTAGCGGGACCTAAAGAGACCCAGTACTTC. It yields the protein CASSFGLAGPKETQYF.

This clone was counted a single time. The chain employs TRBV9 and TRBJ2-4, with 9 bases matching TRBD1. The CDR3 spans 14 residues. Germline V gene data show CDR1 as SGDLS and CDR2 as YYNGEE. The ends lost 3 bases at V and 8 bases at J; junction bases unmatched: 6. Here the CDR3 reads CASSAGQGRDIQYF. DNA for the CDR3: TGTGCCAGCAGCGCAGGACAGGGGCGGGACATTCAGTACTTC.

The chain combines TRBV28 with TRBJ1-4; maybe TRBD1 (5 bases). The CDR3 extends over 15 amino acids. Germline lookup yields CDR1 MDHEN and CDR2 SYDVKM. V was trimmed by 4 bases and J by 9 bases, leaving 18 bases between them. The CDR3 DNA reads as TGTGCCAGCAGTTCCATGGCGGGGACCCAGAAAAAACTGTTTTTT. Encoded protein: CASSSMAGTQKKLFF.

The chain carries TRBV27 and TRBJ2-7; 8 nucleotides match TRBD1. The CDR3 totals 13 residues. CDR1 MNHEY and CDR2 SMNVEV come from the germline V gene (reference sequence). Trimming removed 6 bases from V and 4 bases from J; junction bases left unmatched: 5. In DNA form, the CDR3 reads TGTGCCAGCAGCGACAGGGGCCAATACGAGCAGTACTTC. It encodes CASSDRGQYEQYF.

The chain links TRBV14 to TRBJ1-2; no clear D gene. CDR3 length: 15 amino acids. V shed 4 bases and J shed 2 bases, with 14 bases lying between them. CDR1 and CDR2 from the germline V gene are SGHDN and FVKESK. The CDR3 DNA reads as TGTGCCAGCAGCCTCCTCCGGTCGGGGAACTATGGCTACACCTTC. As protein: CASSLLRSGNYGYTF.

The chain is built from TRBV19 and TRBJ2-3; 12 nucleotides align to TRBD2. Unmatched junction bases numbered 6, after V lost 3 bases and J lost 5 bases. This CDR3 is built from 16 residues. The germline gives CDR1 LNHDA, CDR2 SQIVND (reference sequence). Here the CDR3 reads CASSIPPGLAGDTQYF. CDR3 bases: TGTGCCAGTAGTATCCCACCGGGACTAGCGGGAGATACGCAGTATTTT.

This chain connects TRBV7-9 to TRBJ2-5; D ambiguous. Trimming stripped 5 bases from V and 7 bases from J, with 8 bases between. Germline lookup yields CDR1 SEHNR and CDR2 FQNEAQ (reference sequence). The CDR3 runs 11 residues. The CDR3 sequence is CASSTAGTQYF. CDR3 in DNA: TGTGCCAGCAGCACCGCAGGGACCCAGTACTTC.

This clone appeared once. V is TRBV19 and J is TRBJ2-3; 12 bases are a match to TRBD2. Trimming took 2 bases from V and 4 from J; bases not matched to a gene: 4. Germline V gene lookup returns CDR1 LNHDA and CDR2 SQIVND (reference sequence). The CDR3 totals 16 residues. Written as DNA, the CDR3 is TGTGCCAGTAGTATACTAGCGGGAGGGCCCTCAGATACGCAGTATTTT. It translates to CASSILAGGPSDTQYF.

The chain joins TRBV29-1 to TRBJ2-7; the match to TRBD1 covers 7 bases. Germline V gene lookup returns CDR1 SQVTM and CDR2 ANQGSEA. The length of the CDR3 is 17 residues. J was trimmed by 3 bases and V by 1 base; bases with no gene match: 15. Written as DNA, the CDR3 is TGCAGCGTTGAAGGATGGAACTCGGGACAGCGAAACTACGAGCAGTACTTC. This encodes CSVEGWNSGQRNYEQYF.

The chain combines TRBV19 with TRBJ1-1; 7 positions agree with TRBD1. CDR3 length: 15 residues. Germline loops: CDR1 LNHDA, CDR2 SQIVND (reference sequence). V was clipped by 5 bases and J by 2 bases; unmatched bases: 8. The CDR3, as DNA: TGTGCCAGTAGTCCTTGGGACAGATTTAACACTGAAGCTTTCTTT. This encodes CASSPWDRFNTEAFF.

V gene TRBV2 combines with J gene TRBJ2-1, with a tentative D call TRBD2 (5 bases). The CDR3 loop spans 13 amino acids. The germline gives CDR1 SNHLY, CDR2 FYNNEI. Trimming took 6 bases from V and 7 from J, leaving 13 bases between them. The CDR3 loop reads CASSDQLDNEQFF. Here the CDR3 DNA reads TGTGCCAGCAGCGACCAACTAGATAATGAGCAGTTCTTC.

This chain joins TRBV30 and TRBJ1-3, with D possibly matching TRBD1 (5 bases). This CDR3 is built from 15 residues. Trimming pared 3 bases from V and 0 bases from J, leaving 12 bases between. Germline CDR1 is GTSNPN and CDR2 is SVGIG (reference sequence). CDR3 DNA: TGTGCCTGGAGGGGCAGGACATTCTCTGGAAACACCATATATTTT. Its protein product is CAWRGRTFSGNTIYF.

CDR3 sequence: CASSLAGQGANEQFF. The CDR3, as DNA: TGCGCCAGCAGCTTGGCGGGACAGGGGGCAAATGAGCAGTTCTTC. The chain links TRBV5-1 to TRBJ2-1; 12 bases are a match to TRBD1. Germline lookup yields CDR1 SGHRS and CDR2 YFSETQ. V was pared by 0 bases and J by 7 bases, with 2 bases of the junction left unmatched. The CDR3 covers 15 residues. Together with reference TRBV5-1 and TRBJ2-1, the CDR3 gives the full variable domain: KAGVTQTPRYLIKTRGQQVTLSCSPISGHRSVSWYQQTPGQGLQFLFEYFSETQRNKGNFPGRFSGRQFSNSRSEMNVSTLELGDSALYLCASSLAGQGANEQFFGPGTRLTVL.

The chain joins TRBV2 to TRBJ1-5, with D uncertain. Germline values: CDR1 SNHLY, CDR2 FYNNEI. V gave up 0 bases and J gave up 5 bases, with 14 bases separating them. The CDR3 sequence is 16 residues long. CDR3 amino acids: CASSEALALGDQPQHF. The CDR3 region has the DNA TGTGCCAGCAGTGAAGCGTTGGCACTGGGAGATCAGCCCCAGCATTTT. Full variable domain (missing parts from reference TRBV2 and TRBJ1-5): EPEVTQTPSHQVTQMGQEVILRCVPISNHLYFYWYRQILGQKVEFLVSFYNNEISEKSEIFDDQFSVERPDGSNFTLKIRSTKLEDSAMYFCASSEALALGDQPQHFGDGTRLSIL.

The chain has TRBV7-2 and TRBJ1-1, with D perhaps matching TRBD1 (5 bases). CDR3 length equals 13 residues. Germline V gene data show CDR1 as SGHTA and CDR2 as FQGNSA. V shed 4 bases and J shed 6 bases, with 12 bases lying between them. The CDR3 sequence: CASSSSGWPEAFF. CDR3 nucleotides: TGTGCCAGCAGCTCCTCAGGGTGGCCTGAAGCTTTCTTT.

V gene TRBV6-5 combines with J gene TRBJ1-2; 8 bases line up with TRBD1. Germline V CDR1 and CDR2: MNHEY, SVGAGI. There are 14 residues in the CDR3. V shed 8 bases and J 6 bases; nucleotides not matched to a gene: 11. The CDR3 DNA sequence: TGTGCCAGCGCTACTCGGCAGGGGGCTGATGGCTACACCTTC. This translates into CASATRQGADGYTF.